This TCR beta chain was obtained from a study of shared clonotypes between healthy human individuals. Study as a whole: The plates for each donor numbered three CD4 naive, three CD4 memory, two CD8 naive and one CD8 memory.

As defined, naive CD8 cells were CD45RO-negative and positively selected for CCR7, with terminally differentiated effector memory CD45RA+ cells excluded. CDR1 and CDR2 from the germline V gene are ENHRY and SYGVKD. The length of the CDR3 is 15 residues. Study conclusions and caveats: Sampling used blood alone; tissue repertoires probably differ.

About this clone itself: Its antigen is still unknown.

Here immunoSEQ multiplex PCR was the method, and the copy in TCRdb shows in-frame clones only, minus some. The sample includes about 2.1 million clones, about 93% seen only once; the top ten take 1.5% to 2%. Sequencing was carried out using naive CD8+ T cells from PBMCs. This chain joins TRBV10-3 and TRBJ2-5, with TRBD2 matching 7 bases. The J call may be mistaken, given a closer DNA end match to TRBJ2-7. This clonotype originated in a man aged 18 to 35 in good health. Some clones in this sample may be carry-over from other donors' samples. CDR3 nucleotides: TGTGCCATCACCGAGTGGAGGGAGGGTTCCTACGAGCAGTACTTC. Translation: CAITEWREGSYEQYF.